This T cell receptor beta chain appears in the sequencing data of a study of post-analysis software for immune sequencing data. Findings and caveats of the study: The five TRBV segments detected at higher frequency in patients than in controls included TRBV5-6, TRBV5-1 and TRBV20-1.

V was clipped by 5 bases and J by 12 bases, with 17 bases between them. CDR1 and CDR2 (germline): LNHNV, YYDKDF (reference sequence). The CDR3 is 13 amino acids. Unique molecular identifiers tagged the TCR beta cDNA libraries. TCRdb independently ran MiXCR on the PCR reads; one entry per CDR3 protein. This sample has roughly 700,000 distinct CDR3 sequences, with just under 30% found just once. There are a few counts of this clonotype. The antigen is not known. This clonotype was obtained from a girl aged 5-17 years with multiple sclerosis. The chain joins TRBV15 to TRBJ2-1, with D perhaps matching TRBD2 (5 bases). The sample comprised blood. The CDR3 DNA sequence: TGTGCCACCAGCGAAGGACTTCTACCCGTGCAGTTCTTC. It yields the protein CATSEGLLPVQFF. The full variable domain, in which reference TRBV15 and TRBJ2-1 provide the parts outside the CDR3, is DAMVIQNPRYQVTQFGKPVTLSCSQTLNHNVMYWYQQKSSQAPKLLFHYYDKDFNNEADTPDNFQSRRPNTSFCFLDIRSPGLGDTAMYLCATSEGLLPVQFFGPGTRLTVL.